This T cell receptor (beta chain) stems from a study of blood T cell repertoires in COVID-19. Those enrolled, adults aged about 18 to 89 years, came from about two dozen US areas. How the authors handled the data: How many nucleated cells were present was estimated from reference gene primer amplification. Sequenced by immunoSEQ multiplex PCR; TCRdb stores in-frame clones only, minus some. V and J calls and clone size are copied from that table; D and trimming were computed from the DNA. Of approximately 210,000 clones detected, 70% to 90% appear once; the ten largest clones hold approximately 14%. The CDR3 sequence is 13 residues long. V was trimmed by 2 bases and J by 3 bases, leaving 8 bases between them. Germline loops: CDR1 SGHRS, CDR2 YFSETQ.

This receptor was identified in a woman in her forties or fifties with acute COVID-19. The chain recombines TRBV5-1 with TRBJ2-5, with D perhaps matching TRBD2 (6 bases). Sample: PBMCs or T cells enriched from blood (not recorded which). The CDR3: CASSFGGKETQYF. The DNA of the CDR3 is TGCGCCAGCAGCTTTGGGGGGAAAGAGACCCAGTACTTC.